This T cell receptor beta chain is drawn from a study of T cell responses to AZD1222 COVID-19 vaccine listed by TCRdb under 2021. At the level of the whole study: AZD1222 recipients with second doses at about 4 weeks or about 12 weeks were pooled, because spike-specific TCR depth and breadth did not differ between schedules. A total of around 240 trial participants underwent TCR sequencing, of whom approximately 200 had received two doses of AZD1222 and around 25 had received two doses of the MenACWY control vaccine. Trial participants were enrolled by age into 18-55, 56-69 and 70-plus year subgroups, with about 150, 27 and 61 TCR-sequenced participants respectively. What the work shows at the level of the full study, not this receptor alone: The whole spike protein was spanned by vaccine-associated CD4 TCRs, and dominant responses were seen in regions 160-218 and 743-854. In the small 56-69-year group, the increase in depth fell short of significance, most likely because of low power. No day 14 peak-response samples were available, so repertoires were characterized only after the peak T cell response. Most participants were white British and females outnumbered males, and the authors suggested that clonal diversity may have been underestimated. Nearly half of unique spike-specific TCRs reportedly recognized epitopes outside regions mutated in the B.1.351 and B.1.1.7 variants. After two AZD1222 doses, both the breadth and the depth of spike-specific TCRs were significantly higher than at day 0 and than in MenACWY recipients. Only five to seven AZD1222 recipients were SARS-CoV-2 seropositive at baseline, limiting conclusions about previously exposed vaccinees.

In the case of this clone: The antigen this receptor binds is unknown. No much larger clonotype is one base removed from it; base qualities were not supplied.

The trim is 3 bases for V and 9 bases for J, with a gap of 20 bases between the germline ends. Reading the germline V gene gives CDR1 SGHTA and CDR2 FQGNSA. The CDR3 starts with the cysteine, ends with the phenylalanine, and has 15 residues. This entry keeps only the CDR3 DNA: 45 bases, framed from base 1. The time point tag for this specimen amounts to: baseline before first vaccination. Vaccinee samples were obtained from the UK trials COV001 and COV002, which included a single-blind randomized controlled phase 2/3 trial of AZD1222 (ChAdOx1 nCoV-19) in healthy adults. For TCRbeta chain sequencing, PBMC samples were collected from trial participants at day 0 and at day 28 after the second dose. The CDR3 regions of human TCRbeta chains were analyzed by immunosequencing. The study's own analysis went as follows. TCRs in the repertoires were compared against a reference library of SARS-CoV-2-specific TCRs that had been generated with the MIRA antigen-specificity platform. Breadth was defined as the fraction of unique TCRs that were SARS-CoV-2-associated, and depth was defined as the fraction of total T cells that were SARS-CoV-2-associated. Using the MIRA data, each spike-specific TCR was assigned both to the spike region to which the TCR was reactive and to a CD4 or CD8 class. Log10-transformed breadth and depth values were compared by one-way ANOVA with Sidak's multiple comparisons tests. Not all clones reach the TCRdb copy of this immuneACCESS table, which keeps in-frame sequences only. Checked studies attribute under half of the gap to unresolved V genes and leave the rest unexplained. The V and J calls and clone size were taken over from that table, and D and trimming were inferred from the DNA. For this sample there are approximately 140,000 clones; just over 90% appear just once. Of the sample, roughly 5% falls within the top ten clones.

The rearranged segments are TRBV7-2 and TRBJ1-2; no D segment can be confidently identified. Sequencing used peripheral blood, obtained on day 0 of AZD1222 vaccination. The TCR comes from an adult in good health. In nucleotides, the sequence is TGTGCCAGCAGCTTGACGAGCATCACCTCCCAACGCTACACCTTC. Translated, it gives CASSLTSITSQRYTF. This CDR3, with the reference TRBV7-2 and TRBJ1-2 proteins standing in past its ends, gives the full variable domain GAGVSQSPSNKVTEKGKDVELRCDPISGHTALYWYRQSLGQGLEFLIYFQGNSAPDKSGLPSDRFSAERTGGSVSTLTIQRTQQEDSAVYLCASSLTSITSQRYTFGSGTRLTVV.